Shown below are 20 T cell receptor beta chains from a single sample sequenced in a study of cytomegalovirus exposure and HLA in healthy donors. This PCR relied on a set of 60 Vbeta primers and 13 Jbeta primers. Sequencing used immunoSEQ multiplex PCR; TCRdb keeps in-frame clones, though not all of them. The sample lists about 110,000 clones, 74% occurring once. Specimen: PBMCs. The receptors were sampled from a woman in her forties in good health and CMV-seropositive.

This chain connects TRBV7-8 to TRBJ2-5; TRBD1 agrees at 7 bases. The V and J ends lost 2 bases and 1 base, in that order; junction bases with no gene match: 13. The germline V gene has CDR1 SGHVS and CDR2 FQNEAQ. The CDR3 runs 18 residues. The CDR3 DNA sequence: TGTGCCAGCAGCTTAATTGAGCGGCTTGACAGGGTCCAAGAGACCCAGTACTTC. Translation gives CASSLIERLDRVQETQYF. The full variable domain, rest sourced from reference TRBV7-8 and TRBJ2-5, is GAGVSQSPRYKVAKRGQDVALRCDPISGHVSLFWYQQALGQGPEFLTYFQNEAQLDKSGLPSDRFFAERPEGSVSTLKIQRTQQEDSAVYLCASSLIERLDRVQETQYFGPGTRLLVL.

The chain couples TRBV2 to TRBJ1-2; D is unclear. V was trimmed by 6 bases and J by 8 bases, leaving 7 bases between them. The length of the CDR3 is 10 residues. Germline lookup yields CDR1 SNHLY and CDR2 FYNNEI. This chain's CDR3 is CASSLEGYTF. CDR3 in DNA: TGTGCCAGCAGCTTAGAAGGCTACACCTTC. The variable domain in full, completed from reference TRBV2 and TRBJ1-2, reads EPEVTQTPSHQVTQMGQEVILRCVPISNHLYFYWYRQILGQKVEFLVSFYNNEISEKSEIFDDQFSVERPDGSNFTLKIRSTKLEDSAMYFCASSLEGYTFGSGTRLTVV.

V usage is TRBV5-4 and J usage is TRBJ1-2, with TRBD1 matching over 12 bases. With 4 bases clipped from V and 8 bases from J, the junction kept 9 bases outside the gene matches. The CDR3 has 15 amino acids. The germline CDR1 and CDR2 sequences are SGHNT and YYREEE (reference sequence). CDR3: CASSLPGQGAGGYTF. The DNA of the CDR3 is TGTGCCAGCAGCCTCCCGGGACAGGGGGCGGGGGGCTACACCTTC.

This chain connects TRBV27 to TRBJ2-7; possibly TRBD2 for D (6 bases). The CDR3 is 16 amino acids. CDR1 and CDR2 from the germline V gene are MNHEY and SMNVEV (reference sequence). V dropped 3 bases and J dropped 4 bases, with 19 bases sitting between them. CDR3 in amino acids: CASSLGVSGLTYEQYF. The CDR3 DNA reads as TGTGCCAGCAGTTTGGGGGTATCGGGACTGACTTACGAGCAGTACTTC.

The rearrangement joins TRBV5-1 to TRBJ1-6; tentatively, D is TRBD1 (6 bases). V was clipped by 5 bases and J by 5 bases, with 17 bases between them. The V gene's germline CDR1 is SGHRS and CDR2 YFSETQ. The CDR3 sequence is 16 residues long. CDR3 loop: CASRPTPGVDNSPLHF. The CDR3 nucleotides are TGCGCCAGCAGGCCAACCCCAGGGGTGGATAATTCACCCCTCCACTTT.

The chain is built from TRBV18 and TRBJ2-2; TRBD1 matches at 9 bases. Germline V gene sequence: CDR1 KGHSH, CDR2 LQKENI. V trimming: 6 bases; J trimming: 1 base; junction bases outside the gene matches: 6. CDR3 size: 16 residues. CDR3 bases: TGTGCCAGCTCGACCGGGACAGGGTTGAACACCGGGGAGCTGTTTTTT. Translated, it gives CASSTGTGLNTGELFF.

V gene TRBV5-1 combines with J gene TRBJ2-5, with D possibly TRBD1 on 6 matching bases. The germline gives CDR1 SGHRS, CDR2 YFSETQ. The CDR3 sequence is 15 residues long. The V end was cut by 7 bases, the J end by 5 bases, with 21 bases between. The CDR3 protein is CASAPMGAGGETQYF. As DNA, the CDR3 is TGCGCCAGCGCGCCGATGGGGGCGGGTGGCGAGACCCAGTACTTC.

Of note for this clone: One end of the junction is discordant with germline, which a read error may explain. V is TRBV7-9 and J is TRBJ2-4; 9 bases line up with TRBD1. The CDR3 runs to 15 residues. Germline V gene sequence: CDR1 SEHNR, CDR2 FQNEAQ (reference sequence). In DNA form, the CDR3 reads TGTTCCAGCAGCCGAGGGACAGGGATGAGGGACATTCAGTACTTC. Translated: CSSSRGTGMRDIQYF.

The J gene is TRBJ1-5, the V gene TRBV7-9; 7 bases line up with TRBD1. V was clipped by 0 bases and J by 3 bases; unmatched bases: 2. The length of the CDR3 is 15 residues. Germline lookup yields CDR1 SEHNR and CDR2 FQNEAQ (reference sequence). The CDR3 DNA reads as TGTGCCAGCAGCTTAGCGGGACAGATCAATCAGCCCCAGCATTTT. Its translation: CASSLAGQINQPQHF.

V usage is TRBV7-9 and J usage is TRBJ2-5, with a possible D match to TRBD2 (7 bases). This CDR3 has 16 amino acids. The V end was cut by 0 bases, the J end by 6 bases, with 17 bases between. From germline, CDR1 is SEHNR and CDR2 FQNEAQ (reference sequence). In DNA, the CDR3 is TGTGCCAGCAGCTTAGCCGGGGCGGGGGCTCAAAAGACCCAGTACTTC. This encodes CASSLAGAGAQKTQYF. The variable domain in full, completed from reference TRBV7-9 and TRBJ2-5, reads DTGVSQNPRHKITKRGQNVTFRCDPISEHNRLYWYRQTLGQGPEFLTYFQNEAQLEKSRLLSDRFSAERPKGSFSTLEIQRTEQGDSAMYLCASSLAGAGAQKTQYFGPGTRLLVL.

V gene TRBV6-5 combines with J gene TRBJ1-5; the D is unclear. CDR3 length equals 14 residues. Germline lookup yields CDR1 MNHEY and CDR2 SVGAGI. The V end lost 5 bases, the J end lost 1 base, and 9 bases lay between the germline ends. This chain's CDR3 is CASSKPGSNQPQHF. The CDR3 DNA is TGTGCCAGCAGTAAACCGGGAAGCAATCAGCCCCAGCATTTT.

The CDR3: CAWSVQSYSTDTQYF. In DNA form, the CDR3 reads TGTGCCTGGAGTGTACAGTCATATAGCACAGATACGCAGTATTTT. The chain couples TRBV30 to TRBJ2-3; D unclear. Trimming removed 0 bases at V and 0 bases at J, with 10 bases between. Germline CDR1 is GTSNPN and CDR2 is SVGIG (reference sequence). There are 15 residues in the CDR3.

To note about this clone: At one end, the junction sequence differs from germline, possibly due to a read error. CDR3 residues: CASRRDINTGELFF. The DNA of the CDR3 is TGTGCTAGCAGGCGGGATATTAACACCGGGGAGCTGTTTTTT. This chain links TRBV7-7 with TRBJ2-2; tentatively, D is TRBD2 (6 bases). There are 14 residues in the CDR3. The V gene's germline CDR1 is SSHAT and CDR2 FNYEAQ (reference sequence).

The gene calls are TRBV7-3 and TRBJ2-3; D possibly corresponds to TRBD2 (6 bases). With 8 bases removed from V and 2 bases from J, the gap between germline ends came to 8 bases. Per the germline V gene, CDR1 is SGHTA and CDR2 is FQGTGA. This CDR3 has 12 residues. The CDR3 loop reads CASGGNTDTQYF. The CDR3 DNA is TGTGCCAGCGGGGGGAACACAGATACGCAGTATTTT.

The V call is TRBV11-1, the J call TRBJ1-4, with D perhaps TRBD1 (6 bases). Trimming removed 5 bases at V and 8 bases at J, with 15 bases between. The CDR3 consists of 14 residues. Germline CDR1 SGHAT, CDR2 FQDESV (reference sequence). CDR3 protein: CASSRTQGGEKLFF. DNA for the CDR3: TGTGCCAGCAGCCGGACACAGGGCGGGGAAAAACTGTTTTTT.

J is TRBJ1-2 and V is TRBV10-3, with D hard to call. With 7 bases removed from V and 6 bases from J, the gap between germline ends came to 21 bases. Germline loops: CDR1 ENHRY, CDR2 SYGVKD. The CDR3 contains 15 residues. The CDR3: CAINSAGPVIDGYTF. The CDR3 DNA follows: TGTGCCATCAACTCGGCTGGGCCGGTCATTGATGGCTACACCTTC.

J is TRBJ1-4 and V is TRBV7-6; D not resolved. Trimming pared 1 base from V and 5 bases from J, leaving 8 bases between. The CDR3 length is 14 residues. Germline loops: CDR1 SGHVS, CDR2 FNYEAQ. CDR3 sequence reads: CASSLVGRNEKLFF. The CDR3 nucleotides are TGTGCCAGCAGCTTAGTTGGCAGGAATGAAAAACTGTTTTTT.

The CDR3 DNA sequence: TGCGCCAGCACAGGGGGCAACTCTGGGGCCAACGTCCTGACTTTC. It yields the protein CASTGGNSGANVLTF. The chain has TRBV5-1 and TRBJ2-6; 8 bases align to TRBD1. Germline V gives CDR1 SGHRS, CDR2 YFSETQ. The trim removed 6 bases at V and 0 bases at J, leaving 2 bases unmatched. CDR3 length equals 15 residues.

This chain's CDR3 is CASGGLAGLSYNEQFF. CDR3 nucleotide sequence: TGTGCCAGCGGGGGACTAGCGGGCCTCTCCTACAATGAGCAGTTCTTC. The chain uses TRBV4-2 and TRBJ2-1, with 12 bases aligning to TRBD2. Germline loops: CDR1 LGHNA, CDR2 YNFKEQ. Germline trimming cut 8 bases from V and 0 bases from J; bases unmatched to any gene: 5. The CDR3 sequence is 16 residues long.

The V and J genes are TRBV7-3 and TRBJ2-1, with D possibly being TRBD2 (6 bases). The CDR3 loop spans 14 amino acids. Germline CDR1 and CDR2: SGHTA and FQGTGA. The germline V and J ends were trimmed by 6 bases and 7 bases, with 16 bases remaining between them. CDR3 amino acids: CASSGGSRGNEQFF. The CDR3 coding sequence is TGTGCCAGCAGTGGGGGGTCACGGGGGAATGAGCAGTTCTTC.